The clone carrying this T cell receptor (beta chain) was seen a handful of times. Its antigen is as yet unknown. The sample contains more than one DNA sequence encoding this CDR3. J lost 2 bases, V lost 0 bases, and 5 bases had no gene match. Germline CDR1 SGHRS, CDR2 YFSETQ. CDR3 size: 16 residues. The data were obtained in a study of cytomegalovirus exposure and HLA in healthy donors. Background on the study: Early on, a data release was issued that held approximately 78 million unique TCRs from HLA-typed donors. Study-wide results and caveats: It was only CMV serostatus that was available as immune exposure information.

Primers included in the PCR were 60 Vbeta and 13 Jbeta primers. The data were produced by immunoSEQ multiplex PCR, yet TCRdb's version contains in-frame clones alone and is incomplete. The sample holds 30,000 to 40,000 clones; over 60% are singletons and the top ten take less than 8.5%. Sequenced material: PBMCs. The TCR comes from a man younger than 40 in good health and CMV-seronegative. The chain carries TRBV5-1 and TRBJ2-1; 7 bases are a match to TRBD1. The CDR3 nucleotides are TGCGCCAGCAGCTTGGAAGAGGGGGCGGCCTACAATGAGCAGTTCTTC. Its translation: CASSLEEGAAYNEQFF. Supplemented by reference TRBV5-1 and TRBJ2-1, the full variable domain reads KAGVTQTPRYLIKTRGQQVTLSCSPISGHRSVSWYQQTPGQGLQFLFEYFSETQRNKGNFPGRFSGRQFSNSRSEMNVSTLELGDSALYLCASSLEEGAAYNEQFFGPGTRLTVL.